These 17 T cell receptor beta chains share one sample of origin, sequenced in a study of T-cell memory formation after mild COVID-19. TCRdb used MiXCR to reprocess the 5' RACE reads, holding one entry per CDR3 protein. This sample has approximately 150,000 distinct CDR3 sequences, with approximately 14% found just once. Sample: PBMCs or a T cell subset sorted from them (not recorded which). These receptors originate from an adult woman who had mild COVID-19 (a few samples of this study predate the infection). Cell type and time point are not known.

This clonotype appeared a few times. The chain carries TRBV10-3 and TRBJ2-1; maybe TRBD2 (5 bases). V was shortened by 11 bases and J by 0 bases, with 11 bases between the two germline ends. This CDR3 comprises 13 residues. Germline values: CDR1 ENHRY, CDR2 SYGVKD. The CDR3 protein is CAAGLGSYNEQFF. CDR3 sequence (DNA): TGTGCCGCGGGTCTCGGCTCCTACAATGAGCAGTTCTTC.

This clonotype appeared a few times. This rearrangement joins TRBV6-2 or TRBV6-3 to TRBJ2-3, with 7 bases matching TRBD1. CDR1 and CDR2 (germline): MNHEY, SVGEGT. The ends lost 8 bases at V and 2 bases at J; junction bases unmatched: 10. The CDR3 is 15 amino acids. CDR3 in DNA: TGTGCCAGCTCCTTCTCCGGGACAGCCACAGATACGCAGTATTTT. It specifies CASSFSGTATDTQYF.

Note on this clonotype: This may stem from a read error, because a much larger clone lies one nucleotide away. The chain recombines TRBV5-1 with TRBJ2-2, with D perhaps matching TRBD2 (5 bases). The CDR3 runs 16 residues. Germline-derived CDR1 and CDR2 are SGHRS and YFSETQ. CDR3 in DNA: TGCGCCAGCAGCTTGGTGATGTCCGGCAACACCGGGGAGCTGATTTTT. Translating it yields CASSLVMSGNTGELIF.

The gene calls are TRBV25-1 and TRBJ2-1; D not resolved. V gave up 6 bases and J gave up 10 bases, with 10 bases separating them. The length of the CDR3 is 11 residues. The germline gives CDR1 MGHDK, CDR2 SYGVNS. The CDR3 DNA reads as TGTGCCAGCAGAGAAATCGGGGAGCAGTTCTTC. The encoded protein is CASREIGEQFF. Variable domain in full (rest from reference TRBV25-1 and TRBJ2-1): EADIYQTPRYLVIGTGKKITLECSQTMGHDKMYWYQQDPGMELHLIHYSYGVNSTEKGDLSSESTVSRIRTEHFPLTLESARPSHTSQYLCASREIGEQFFGPGTRLTVL.

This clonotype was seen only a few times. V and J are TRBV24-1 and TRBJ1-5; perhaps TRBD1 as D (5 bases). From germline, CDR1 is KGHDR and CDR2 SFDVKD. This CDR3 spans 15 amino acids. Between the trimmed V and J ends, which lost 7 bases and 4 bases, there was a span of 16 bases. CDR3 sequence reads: CATSGGTPGNQPQHF. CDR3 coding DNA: TGTGCCACCAGCGGGGGGACTCCTGGGAATCAGCCCCAGCATTTT.

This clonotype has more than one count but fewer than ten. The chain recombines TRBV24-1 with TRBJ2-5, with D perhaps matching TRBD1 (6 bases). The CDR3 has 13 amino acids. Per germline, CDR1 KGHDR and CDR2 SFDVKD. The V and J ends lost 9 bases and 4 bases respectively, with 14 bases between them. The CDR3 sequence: CATQGQPVETQYF. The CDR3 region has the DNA TGTGCCACCCAGGGGCAGCCTGTAGAGACCCAGTACTTC.

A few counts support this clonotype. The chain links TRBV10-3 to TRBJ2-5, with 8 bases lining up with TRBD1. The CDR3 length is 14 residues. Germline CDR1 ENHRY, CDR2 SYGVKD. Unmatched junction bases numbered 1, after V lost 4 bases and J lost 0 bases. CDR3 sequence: CAISGGQDQETQYF. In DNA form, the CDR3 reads TGTGCCATCAGTGGGGGACAGGACCAAGAGACCCAGTACTTC.

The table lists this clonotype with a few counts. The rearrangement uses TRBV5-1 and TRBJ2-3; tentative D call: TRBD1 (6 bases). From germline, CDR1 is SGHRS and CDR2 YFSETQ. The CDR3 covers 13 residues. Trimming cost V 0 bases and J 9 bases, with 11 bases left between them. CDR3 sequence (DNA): TGCGCCAGCAGCTTGGTGGGGCAGGGGACGCAGTATTTT. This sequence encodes CASSLVGQGTQYF.

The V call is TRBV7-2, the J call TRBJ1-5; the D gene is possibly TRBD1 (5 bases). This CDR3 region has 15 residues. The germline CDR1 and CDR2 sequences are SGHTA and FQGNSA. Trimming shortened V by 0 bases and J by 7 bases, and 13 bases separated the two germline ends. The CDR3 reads CASSLALAGRQPQHF. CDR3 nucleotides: TGTGCCAGCAGCTTAGCGTTGGCAGGGCGACAGCCCCAGCATTTT.

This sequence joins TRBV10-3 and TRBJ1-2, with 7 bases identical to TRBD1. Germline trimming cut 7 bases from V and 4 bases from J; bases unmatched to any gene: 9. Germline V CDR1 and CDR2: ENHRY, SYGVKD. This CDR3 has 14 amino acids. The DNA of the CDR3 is TGTGCCATCACTCCAGACAGGGACTTCTATGGCTACACCTTC. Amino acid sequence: CAITPDRDFYGYTF.

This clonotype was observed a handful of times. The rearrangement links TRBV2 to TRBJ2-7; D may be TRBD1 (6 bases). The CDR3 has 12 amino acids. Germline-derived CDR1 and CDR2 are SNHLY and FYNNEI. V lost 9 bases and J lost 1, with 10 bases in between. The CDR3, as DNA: TGTGCCAGTTGCCAGGGGTCCTACGAGCAGTACTTC. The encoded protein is CASCQGSYEQYF.

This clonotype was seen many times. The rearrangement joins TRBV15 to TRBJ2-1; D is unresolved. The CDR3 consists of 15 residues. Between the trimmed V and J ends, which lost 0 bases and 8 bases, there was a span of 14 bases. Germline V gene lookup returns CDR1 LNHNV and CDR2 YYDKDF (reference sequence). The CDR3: CATSRDRARWDEQFF. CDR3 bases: TGTGCCACCAGCAGAGATCGGGCCCGTTGGGATGAGCAGTTCTTC.

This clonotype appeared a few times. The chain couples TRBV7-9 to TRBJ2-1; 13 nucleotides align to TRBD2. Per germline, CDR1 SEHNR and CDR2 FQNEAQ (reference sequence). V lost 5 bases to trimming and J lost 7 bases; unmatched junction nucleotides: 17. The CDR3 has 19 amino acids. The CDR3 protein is CASSPRLAGGSLPWNEQFF. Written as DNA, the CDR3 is TGTGCCAGCAGCCCGAGACTAGCGGGGGGATCCCTACCTTGGAATGAGCAGTTCTTC.

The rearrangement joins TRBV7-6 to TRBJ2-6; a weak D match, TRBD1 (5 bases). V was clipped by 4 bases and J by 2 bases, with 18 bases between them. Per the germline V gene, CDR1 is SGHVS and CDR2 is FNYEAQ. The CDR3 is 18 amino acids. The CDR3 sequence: CASSSRQLESAGANVLTF. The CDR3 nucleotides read TGTGCCAGCAGCTCCCGACAGTTAGAAAGTGCTGGGGCCAACGTCCTGACTTTC.

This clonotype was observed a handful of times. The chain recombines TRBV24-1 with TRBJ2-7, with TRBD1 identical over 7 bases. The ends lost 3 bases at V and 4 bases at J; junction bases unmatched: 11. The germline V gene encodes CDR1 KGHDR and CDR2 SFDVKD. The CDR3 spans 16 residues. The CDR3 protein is CATSDGWTGSLYEQYF. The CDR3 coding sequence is TGTGCCACCAGTGATGGATGGACAGGCTCTTTGTACGAGCAGTACTTC.

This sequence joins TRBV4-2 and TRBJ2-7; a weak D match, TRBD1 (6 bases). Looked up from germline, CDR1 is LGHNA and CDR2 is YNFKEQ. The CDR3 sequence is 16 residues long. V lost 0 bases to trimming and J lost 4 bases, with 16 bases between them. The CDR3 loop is CASSQEYTRQGYEQYF. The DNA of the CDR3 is TGTGCCAGCAGCCAAGAATATACTCGCCAGGGGTACGAGCAGTACTTC.

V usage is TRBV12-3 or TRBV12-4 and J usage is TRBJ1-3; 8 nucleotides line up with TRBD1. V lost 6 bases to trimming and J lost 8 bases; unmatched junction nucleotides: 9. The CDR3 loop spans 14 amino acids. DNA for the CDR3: TGTGCCAGCAGCATGACAGGGGAAACGGACACCATATATTTT. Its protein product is CASSMTGETDTIYF.